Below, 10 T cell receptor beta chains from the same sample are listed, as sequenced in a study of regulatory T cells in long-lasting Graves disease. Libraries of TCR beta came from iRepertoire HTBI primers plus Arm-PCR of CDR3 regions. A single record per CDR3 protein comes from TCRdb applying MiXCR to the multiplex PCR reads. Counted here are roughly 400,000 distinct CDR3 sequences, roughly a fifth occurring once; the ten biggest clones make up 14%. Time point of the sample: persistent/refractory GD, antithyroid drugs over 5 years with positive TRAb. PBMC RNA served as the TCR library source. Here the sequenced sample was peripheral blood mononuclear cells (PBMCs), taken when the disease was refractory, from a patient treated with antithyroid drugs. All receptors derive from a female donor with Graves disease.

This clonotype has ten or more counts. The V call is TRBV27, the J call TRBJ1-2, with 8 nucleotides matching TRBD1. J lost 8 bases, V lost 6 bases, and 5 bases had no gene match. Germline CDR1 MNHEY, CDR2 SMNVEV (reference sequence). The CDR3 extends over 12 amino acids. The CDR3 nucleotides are TGTGCCAGCAGGACAGGGGCGGGCGGCTACACCTTC. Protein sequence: CASRTGAGGYTF.

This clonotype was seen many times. The CDR3 nucleotides are TGTGCCAGCAGTCACCTTATGCCGGGACTAGCAAACTACGAGCAGTACTTC. It is translated as CASSHLMPGLANYEQYF. The rearrangement joins TRBV28 to TRBJ2-7, with 9 bases aligning to TRBD2. The J segment lost 3 bases and the V segment lost 5 bases, leaving 14 bases of the junction unmatched. CDR3 length equals 17 residues. From germline, CDR1 is MDHEN and CDR2 SYDVKM.

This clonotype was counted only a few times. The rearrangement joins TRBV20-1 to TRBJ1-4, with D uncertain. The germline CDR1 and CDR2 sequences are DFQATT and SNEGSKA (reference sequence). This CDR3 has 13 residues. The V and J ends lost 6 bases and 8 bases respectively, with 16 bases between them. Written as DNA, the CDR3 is TGCAGTGCCGCCTTAACCGGTGGGGAAAAACTGTTTTTT. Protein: CSAALTGGEKLFF.

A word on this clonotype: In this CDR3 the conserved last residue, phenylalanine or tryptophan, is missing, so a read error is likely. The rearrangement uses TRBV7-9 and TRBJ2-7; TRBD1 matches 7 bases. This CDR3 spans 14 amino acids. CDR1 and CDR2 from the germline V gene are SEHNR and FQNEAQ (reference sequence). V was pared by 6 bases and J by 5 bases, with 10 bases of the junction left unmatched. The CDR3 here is CASSPGTATHEQYY. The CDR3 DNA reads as TGTGCCAGCAGTCCCGGGACAGCCACCCACGAGCAGTACTAC.

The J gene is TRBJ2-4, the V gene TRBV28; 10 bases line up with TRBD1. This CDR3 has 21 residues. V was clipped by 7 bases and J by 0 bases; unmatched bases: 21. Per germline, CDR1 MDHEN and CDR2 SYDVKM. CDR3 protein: CASKNLPSRDRGPIAKNIQYF. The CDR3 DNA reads TGTGCCAGCAAAAACCTTCCCTCAAGGGACAGGGGTCCCATAGCCAAAAACATTCAGTACTTC.

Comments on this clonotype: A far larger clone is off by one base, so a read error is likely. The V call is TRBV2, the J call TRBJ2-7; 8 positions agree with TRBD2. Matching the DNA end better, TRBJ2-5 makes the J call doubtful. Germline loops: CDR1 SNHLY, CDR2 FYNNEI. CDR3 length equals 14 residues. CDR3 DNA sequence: TGTGCCGGCAGAAAGGGACTAGATGACGAGACCCAGTACTTC. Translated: CAGRKGLDDETQYF.

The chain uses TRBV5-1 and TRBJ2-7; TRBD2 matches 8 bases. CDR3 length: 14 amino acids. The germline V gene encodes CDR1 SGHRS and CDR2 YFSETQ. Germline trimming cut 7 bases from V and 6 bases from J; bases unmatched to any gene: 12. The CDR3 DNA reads TGCGCCAGCTCAGAGGGACTAGGCGGTAGCGAGCAGTACTTC. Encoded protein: CASSEGLGGSEQYF.

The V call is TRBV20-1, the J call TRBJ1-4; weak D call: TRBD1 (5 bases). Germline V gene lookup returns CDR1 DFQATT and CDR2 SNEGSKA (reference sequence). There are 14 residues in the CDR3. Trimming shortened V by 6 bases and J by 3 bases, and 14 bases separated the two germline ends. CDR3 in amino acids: CSALTGLANEKLFF. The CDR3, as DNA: TGCAGTGCGCTGACGGGGCTGGCTAATGAAAAACTGTTTTTT.

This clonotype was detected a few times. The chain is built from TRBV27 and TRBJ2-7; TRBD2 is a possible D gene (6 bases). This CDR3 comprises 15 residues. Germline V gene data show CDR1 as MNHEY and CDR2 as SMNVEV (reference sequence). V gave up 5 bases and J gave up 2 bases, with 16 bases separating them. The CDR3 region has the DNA TGTGCCAGCAGTCCCCGGGCTAGCGACCCCTACGAGCAGTACTTC. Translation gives CASSPRASDPYEQYF.

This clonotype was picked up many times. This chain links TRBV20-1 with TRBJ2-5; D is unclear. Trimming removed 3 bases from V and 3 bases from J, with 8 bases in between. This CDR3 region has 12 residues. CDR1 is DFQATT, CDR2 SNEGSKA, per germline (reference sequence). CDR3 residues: CSASPYEETQYF. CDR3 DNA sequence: TGCAGTGCTAGCCCTTATGAAGAGACCCAGTACTTC.